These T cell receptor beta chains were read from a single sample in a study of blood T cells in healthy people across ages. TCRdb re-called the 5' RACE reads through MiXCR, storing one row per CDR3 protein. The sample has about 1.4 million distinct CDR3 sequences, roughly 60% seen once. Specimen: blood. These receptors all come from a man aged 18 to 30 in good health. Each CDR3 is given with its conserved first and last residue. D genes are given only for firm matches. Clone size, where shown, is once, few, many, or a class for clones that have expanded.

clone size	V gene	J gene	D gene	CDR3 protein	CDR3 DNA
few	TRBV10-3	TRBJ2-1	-	CATWKRANGNEQFF	TGTGCCACCTGGAAACGCGCAAACGGGAATGAGCAGTTCTTC
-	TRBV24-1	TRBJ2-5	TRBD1	CATSEGQGLETQYF	TGTGCCACCAGTGAAGGACAGGGGTTGGAGACCCAGTACTTC
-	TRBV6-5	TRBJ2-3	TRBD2	CASQRGGTDTQYF	TGTGCCAGCCAACGGGGGGGCACAGATACGCAGTATTTT
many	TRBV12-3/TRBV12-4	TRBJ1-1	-	CASSPLNTEAFF	TGTGCCAGCAGCCCCCTGAACACTGAAGCTTTCTTT
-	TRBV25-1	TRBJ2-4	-	CASSECTGAEGIQYF	TGTGCCAGCAGTGAATGTACCGGGGCCGAAGGCATTCAGTACTTC
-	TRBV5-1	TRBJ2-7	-	CASSLGGEAHNEQYF	TGCGCCAGCAGCTTGGGTGGGGAGGCCCACAATGAGCAGTACTTC
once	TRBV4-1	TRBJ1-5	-	CASSPVYSNQPQHF	TGCGCCAGCAGCCCCGTCTATAGCAATCAGCCCCAGCATTTT
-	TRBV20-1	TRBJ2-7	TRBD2	CSAKGLADTTYEQYF	TGCAGTGCTAAGGGACTAGCGGATACTACCTACGAGCAGTACTTC
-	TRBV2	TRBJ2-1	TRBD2	CASRGTSPNNEQFF	TGTGCCAGCAGGGGGACTAGCCCAAACAATGAGCAGTTCTTC
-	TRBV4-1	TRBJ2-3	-	CASSQGGQSGDTQYF	TGCGCCAGCAGCCAAGGCGGACAGTCAGGCGATACGCAGTATTTT
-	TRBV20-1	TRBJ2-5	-	CSARGAGKVQYF	TGCAGTGCTAGAGGGGCCGGAAAGGTGCAGTACTTC
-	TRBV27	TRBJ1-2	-	CASSFSGANYGYTF	TGTGCCAGCAGTTTCTCTGGGGCTAACTATGGCTACACCTTC
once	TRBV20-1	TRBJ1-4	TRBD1	CSAPDRTNEKLFF	TGCAGTGCTCCGGACAGGACTAATGAAAAACTGTTTTTT
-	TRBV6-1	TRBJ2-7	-	CASSEIISSYNEQYF	TGTGCCAGCAGTGAAATAATAAGCTCCTACAATGAGCAGTACTTC
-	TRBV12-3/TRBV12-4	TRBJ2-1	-	CASSFLWSLGGEQFF	TGTGCCAGCAGTTTCCTATGGTCGCTCGGCGGTGAGCAGTTCTTC
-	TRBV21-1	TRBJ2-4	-	CASSKNRCVTSSSYNEQYF	TGTGCCAGCAGCAAAAATAGATGCGTGACTAGCAGTTCCTACAATGAGCAGTACTTC
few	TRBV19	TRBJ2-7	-	CASKDSPIAYEQYF	TGTGCCAGTAAGGACAGCCCAATTGCCTACGAGCAGTACTTC